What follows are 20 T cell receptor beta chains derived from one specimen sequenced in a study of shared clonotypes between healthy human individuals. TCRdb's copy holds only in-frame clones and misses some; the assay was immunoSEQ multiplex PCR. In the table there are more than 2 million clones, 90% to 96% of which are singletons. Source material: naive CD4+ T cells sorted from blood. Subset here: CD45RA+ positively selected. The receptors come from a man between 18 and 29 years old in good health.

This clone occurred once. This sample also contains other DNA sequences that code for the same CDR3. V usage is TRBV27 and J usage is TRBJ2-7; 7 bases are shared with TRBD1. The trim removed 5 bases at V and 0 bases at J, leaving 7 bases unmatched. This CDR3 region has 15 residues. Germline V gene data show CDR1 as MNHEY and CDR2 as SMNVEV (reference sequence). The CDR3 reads CASSPSGTVSYEQYF. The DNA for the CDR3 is TGTGCCAGCAGTCCCTCCGGGACAGTCTCCTACGAGCAGTACTTC.

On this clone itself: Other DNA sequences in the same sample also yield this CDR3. The CDR3 spells CASSLGGGEQYF. CDR3 nucleotides: TGCGCCAGCAGCTTGGGGGGTGGCGAGCAGTACTTC. This chain links TRBV5-1 with TRBJ2-7, with D unresolved. The V gene's germline CDR1 is SGHRS and CDR2 YFSETQ. The CDR3 is 12 amino acids. V lost 0 bases and J 6 bases, leaving 7 bases between the germline ends. Full variable domain (rest looked up from reference TRBV5-1 and TRBJ2-7): KAGVTQTPRYLIKTRGQQVTLSCSPISGHRSVSWYQQTPGQGLQFLFEYFSETQRNKGNFPGRFSGRQFSNSRSEMNVSTLELGDSALYLCASSLGGGEQYFGPGTRLTVT.

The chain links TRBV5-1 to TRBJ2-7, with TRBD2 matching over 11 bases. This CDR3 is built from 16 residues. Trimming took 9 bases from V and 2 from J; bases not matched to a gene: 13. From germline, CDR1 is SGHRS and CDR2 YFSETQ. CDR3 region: CATRTIKTSGAYEQYF. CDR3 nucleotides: TGCGCCACCAGAACAATCAAGACTAGCGGGGCCTACGAGCAGTACTTC.

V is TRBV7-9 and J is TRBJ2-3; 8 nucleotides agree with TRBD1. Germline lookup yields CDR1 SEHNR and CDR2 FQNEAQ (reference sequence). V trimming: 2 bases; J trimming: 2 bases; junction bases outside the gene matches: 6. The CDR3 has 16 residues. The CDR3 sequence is CASSLKTGALTDTQYF. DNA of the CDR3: TGTGCCAGCAGCTTAAAGACAGGGGCGCTCACAGATACGCAGTATTTT.

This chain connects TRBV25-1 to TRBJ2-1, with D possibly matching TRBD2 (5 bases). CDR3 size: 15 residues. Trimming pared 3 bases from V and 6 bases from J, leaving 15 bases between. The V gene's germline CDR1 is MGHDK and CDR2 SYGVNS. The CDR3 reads CASSDPGGATNEQFF. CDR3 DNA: TGTGCCAGCAGTGATCCCGGAGGAGCGACCAATGAGCAGTTCTTC.

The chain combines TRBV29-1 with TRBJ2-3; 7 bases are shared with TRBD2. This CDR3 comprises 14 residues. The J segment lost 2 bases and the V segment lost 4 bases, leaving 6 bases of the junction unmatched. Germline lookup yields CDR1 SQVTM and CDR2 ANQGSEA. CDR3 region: CSVAIGLVTDTQYF. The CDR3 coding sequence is TGCAGCGTTGCGATCGGACTAGTCACAGATACGCAGTATTTT.

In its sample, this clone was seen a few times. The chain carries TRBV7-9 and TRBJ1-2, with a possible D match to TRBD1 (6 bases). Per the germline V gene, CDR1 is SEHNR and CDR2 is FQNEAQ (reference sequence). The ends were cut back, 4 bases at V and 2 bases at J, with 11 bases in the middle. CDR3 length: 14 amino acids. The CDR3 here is CASSSLRGNYGYTF. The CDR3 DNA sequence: TGTGCCAGCAGCTCGCTCAGGGGCAACTATGGCTACACCTTC.

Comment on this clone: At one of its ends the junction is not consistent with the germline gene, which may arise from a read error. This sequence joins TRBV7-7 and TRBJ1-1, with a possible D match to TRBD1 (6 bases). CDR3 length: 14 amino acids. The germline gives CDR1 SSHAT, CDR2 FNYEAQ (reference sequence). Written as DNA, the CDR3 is TGTGCTAGCAACCACTCTAGAGGGGGGGCTGAAGCTTTCTTT. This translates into CASNHSRGGAEAFF.

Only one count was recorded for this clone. The CDR3 bases are TGTGCCAGCAGCTTTCGAGGGCAACTGTTTTTT. It yields the protein CASSFRGQLFF. V usage is TRBV7-9 and J usage is TRBJ1-4, with unresolved D. The CDR3 consists of 11 residues. V lost 3 bases and J lost 12, with 8 bases in between. Per the germline V gene, CDR1 is SEHNR and CDR2 is FQNEAQ (reference sequence).

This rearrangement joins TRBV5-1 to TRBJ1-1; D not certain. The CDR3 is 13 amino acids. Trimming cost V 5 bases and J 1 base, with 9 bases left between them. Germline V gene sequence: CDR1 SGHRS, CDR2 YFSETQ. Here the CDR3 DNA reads TGCGCCAGCAGTAAGGAGGCGAACACTGAAGCTTTCTTT. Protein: CASSKEANTEAFF.

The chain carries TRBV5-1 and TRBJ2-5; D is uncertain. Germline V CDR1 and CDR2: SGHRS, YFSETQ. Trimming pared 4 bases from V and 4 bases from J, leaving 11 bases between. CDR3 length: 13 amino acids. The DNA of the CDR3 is TGCGCCAGCAGCCCCGACTTGGCAGAGACCCAGTACTTC. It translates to CASSPDLAETQYF.

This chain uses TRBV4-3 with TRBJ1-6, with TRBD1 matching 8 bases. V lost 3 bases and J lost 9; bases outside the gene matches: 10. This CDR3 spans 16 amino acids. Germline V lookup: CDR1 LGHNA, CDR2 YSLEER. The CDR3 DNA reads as TGCGCCAGCAGCCAGACCTACAGGGGGAACATTTCACCCCTCCACTTT. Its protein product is CASSQTYRGNISPLHF.

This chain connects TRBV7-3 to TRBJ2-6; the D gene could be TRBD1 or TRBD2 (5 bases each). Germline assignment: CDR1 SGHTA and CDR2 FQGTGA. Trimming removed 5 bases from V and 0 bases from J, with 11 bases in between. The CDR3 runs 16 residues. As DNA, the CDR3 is TGTGCCAGCAGCAAGGACACTAGCTCTGGGGCCAACGTCCTGACTTTC. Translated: CASSKDTSSGANVLTF.

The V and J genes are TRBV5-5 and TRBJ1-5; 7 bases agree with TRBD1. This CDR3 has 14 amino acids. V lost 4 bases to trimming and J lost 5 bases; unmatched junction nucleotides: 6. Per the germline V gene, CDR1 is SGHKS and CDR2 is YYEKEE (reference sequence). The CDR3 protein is CASSLTRGDQPQHF. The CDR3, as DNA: TGTGCCAGCAGCCTTACCAGGGGGGATCAGCCCCAGCATTTT.

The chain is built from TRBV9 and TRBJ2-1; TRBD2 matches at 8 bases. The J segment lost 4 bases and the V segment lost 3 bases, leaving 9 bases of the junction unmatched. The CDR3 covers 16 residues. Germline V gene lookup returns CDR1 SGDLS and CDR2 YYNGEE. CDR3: CASSAQGAGAYNEQFF. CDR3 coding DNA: TGTGCCAGCAGCGCCCAGGGAGCGGGAGCTTACAATGAGCAGTTCTTC.

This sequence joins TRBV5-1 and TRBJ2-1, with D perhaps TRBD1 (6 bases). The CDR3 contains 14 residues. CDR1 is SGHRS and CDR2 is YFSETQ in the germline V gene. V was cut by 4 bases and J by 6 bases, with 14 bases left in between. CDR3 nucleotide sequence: TGCGCCAGCAGCAGCACAGGGAACCCCAATGAGCAGTTCTTC. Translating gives CASSSTGNPNEQFF.

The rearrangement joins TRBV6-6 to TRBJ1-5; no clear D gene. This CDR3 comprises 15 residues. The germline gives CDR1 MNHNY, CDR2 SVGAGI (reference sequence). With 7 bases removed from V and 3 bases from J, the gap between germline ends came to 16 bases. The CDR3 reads CASTSPGINNQPQHF. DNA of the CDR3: TGTGCCAGCACCTCTCCGGGGATTAACAATCAGCCCCAGCATTTT.

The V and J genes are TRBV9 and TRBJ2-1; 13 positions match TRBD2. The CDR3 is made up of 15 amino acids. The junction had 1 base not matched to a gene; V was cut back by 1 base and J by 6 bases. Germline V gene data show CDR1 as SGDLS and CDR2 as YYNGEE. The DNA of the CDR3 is TGTGCCAGCAGCGTAACTAGCGGGGGGGTCAATGAGCAGTTCTTC. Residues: CASSVTSGGVNEQFF.

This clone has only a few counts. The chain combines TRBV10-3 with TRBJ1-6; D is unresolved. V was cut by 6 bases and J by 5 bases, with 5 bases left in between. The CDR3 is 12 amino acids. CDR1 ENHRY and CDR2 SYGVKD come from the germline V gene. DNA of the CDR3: TGTGCCATCAGCCACGATAATTCACCCCTCCACTTT. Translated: CAISHDNSPLHF.

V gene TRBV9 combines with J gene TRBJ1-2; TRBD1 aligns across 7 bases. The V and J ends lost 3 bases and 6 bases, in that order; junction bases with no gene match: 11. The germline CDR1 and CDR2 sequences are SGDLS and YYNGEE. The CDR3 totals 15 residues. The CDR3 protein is CASSARTPGGHGYTF. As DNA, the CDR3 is TGTGCCAGCAGCGCTCGGACGCCAGGGGGTCATGGCTACACCTTC.